One and the same sample provided the 14 T cell receptor beta chains below, sequenced in a study of glioma-infiltrating T cells. TCR alpha and beta CDR3 regions were amplified from RNA using iRepertoire nested multiplex PCR. Each CDR3 protein is one row after TCRdb ran MiXCR on the multiplex PCR reads. The table has fewer than 200,000 distinct CDR3 sequences, approximately 40% seen once; the top ten hold 4% to 6.5%. Sample: glioma tissue, nonneoplastic brain tissue, or PBMCs (not recorded which). Receptor source: a human donor with low-grade glioma or glioblastoma, undergoing nonglioma brain surgery, or in good health (not recorded which).

For this clonotype: A read error may account for a junction end that differs from germline. This rearrangement joins TRBV27 to TRBJ2-1, with 12 bases lining up with TRBD2. The CDR3 covers 15 residues. Germline CDR1 reads MNHEY; CDR2 reads SMNVEV (reference sequence). In DNA form, the CDR3 reads TGTGCCAGCAGGACTAGCGGGAGAGAATACAATGATCAGTTCTTC. Protein: CASRTSGREYNDQFF.

This chain joins TRBV12-3 or TRBV12-4 and TRBJ1-2, with a weak D call TRBD1 (6 bases). There are 17 residues in the CDR3. The V gene lost 2 bases and the J gene lost 3 bases, with 19 bases spanning the gap. The DNA for the CDR3 is TGTGCCAGCAGTTTAATCCCTACAGGGTTGTCTGACTATGGCTACACCTTC. Translation: CASSLIPTGLSDYGYTF.

For this clonotype: A read error may explain this, as a much larger clone is one base away. This rearrangement joins TRBV28 to TRBJ2-7, with a weak D call TRBD1 (5 bases). The CDR3 has 15 residues. Germline V gene sequence: CDR1 MDHEN, CDR2 SYDVKM. Trimming removed 5 bases at V and 6 bases at J, with 20 bases between. The chain's CDR3 is CASSGCKGMISEQYF. The DNA of the CDR3 is TGTGCCAGCAGTGGTTGTAAGGGGATGATTTCCGAGCAGTACTTC.

On this clonotype: Since a much larger clone is just one base distant, this may be a read error. CDR3 sequence reads: CASSERGLAAENQYF. In DNA, the CDR3 is TGTGCCAGCAGTGAACGAGGACTAGCGGCGGAGAACCAGTACTTC. This chain links TRBV25-1 with TRBJ2-5, with 10 bases lining up with TRBD2. The germline V gene has CDR1 MGHDK and CDR2 SYGVNS. The CDR3 has 15 residues.

This sequence joins TRBV5-1 and TRBJ2-3, with D tentatively TRBD2 (6 bases). Trimming stripped 4 bases from V and 4 bases from J, with 19 bases between. CDR1 SGHRS and CDR2 YFSETQ come from the germline V gene. The CDR3 consists of 16 residues. The CDR3 loop is CASSPGRGMVADTQYF. DNA of the CDR3: TGCGCCAGCAGCCCCGGGCGCGGGATGGTCGCAGATACGCAGTATTTT.

The rearrangement links TRBV28 to TRBJ2-3; D is uncertain. Germline assignment: CDR1 MDHEN and CDR2 SYDVKM. The CDR3 length is 14 residues. Trimming removed 7 bases at V and 7 bases at J, with 18 bases between. Here the CDR3 reads CASKDMGLKHTQYF. The CDR3 bases are TGTGCCAGCAAGGATATGGGCCTCAAACATACGCAGTATTTT.

Only a few counts were recorded for this clonotype. The chain carries TRBV7-9 and TRBJ1-6; D ambiguous. The CDR3 spans 17 residues. CDR1 and CDR2 (germline): SEHNR, FQNEAQ (reference sequence). The germline V and J ends were trimmed by 4 bases and 10 bases, with 23 bases remaining between them. CDR3 loop: CASSYPSPPGSRSPLHF. CDR3 sequence (DNA): TGTGCCAGCAGCTATCCCTCTCCCCCCGGCAGCAGATCACCCCTCCACTTT. The variable domain in full, completed from reference TRBV7-9 and TRBJ1-6, reads DTGVSQNPRHKITKRGQNVTFRCDPISEHNRLYWYRQTLGQGPEFLTYFQNEAQLEKSRLLSDRFSAERPKGSFSTLEIQRTEQGDSAMYLCASSYPSPPGSRSPLHFGNGTRLTVT.

The chain combines TRBV14 with TRBJ1-1, with D possibly matching TRBD1 (5 bases). The CDR3 is 14 amino acids. The germline V and J ends were trimmed by 2 bases and 11 bases, with 18 bases remaining between them. The V gene's germline CDR1 is SGHDN and CDR2 FVKESK. CDR3 protein: CASSQLEQGALAFF. The CDR3 DNA reads as TGTGCCAGCAGCCAACTCGAGCAGGGAGCTCTGGCTTTCTTT.

Concerning this clonotype: A read error may be the cause here, since a much bigger clone is one base away. The rearrangement links TRBV4-2 to TRBJ2-1, with D possibly being TRBD1 or TRBD2 (5 bases each). The CDR3 has 15 residues. CDR1 and CDR2 from the germline V gene are LGHNA and YNFKEQ. The CDR3 here is CASRQDEGIYNEQFF. In nucleotides, the CDR3 is TGTGCCAGCAGACAAGATGAGGGGATATACAATGAGCAGTTCTTC.

This clonotype was counted many times. The chain uses TRBV4-1 and TRBJ1-3, with 8 bases fitting TRBD1. V lost 4 bases, J lost 4 bases, and 6 bases stayed unmatched. The CDR3 totals 15 residues. Per the germline V gene, CDR1 is MGHRA and CDR2 is YSYEKL. The CDR3 sequence is CASSLGQGDGNTIYF. The CDR3 DNA is TGCGCCAGCAGCCTCGGACAGGGAGACGGAAACACCATATATTTT.

About this clonotype itself: The CDR3 does not end in the conserved phenylalanine or tryptophan, so this is likely a read error. V gene TRBV6-6 combines with J gene TRBJ2-7; D is undetermined. CDR1 is MNHNY and CDR2 is SVGAGI in the germline V gene (reference sequence). The CDR3 covers 12 residues. Trimming removed 9 bases at V and 2 bases at J, with 11 bases between. The DNA of the CDR3 is TGTGCCAGAGGTCAAGATCCCTACGAGCAGTACCTC. As protein: CARGQDPYEQYL.

A few counts support this clonotype. The chain recombines TRBV13 with TRBJ2-1; 7 nucleotides align to TRBD1. V lost 4 bases to trimming and J lost 6 bases; unmatched junction nucleotides: 6. CDR1 is PRHDT, CDR2 FYEKMQ, per germline (reference sequence). This CDR3 is built from 14 residues. The CDR3: CASSSGTALNEQFF. In nucleotides, the CDR3 is TGTGCCAGCAGCTCCGGGACAGCCCTCAATGAGCAGTTCTTC.

Of note for this clonotype: This could be a read error, since a much larger clone is one nucleotide away. The chain recombines TRBV28 with TRBJ2-3, with D unclear. Deletions cut 7 bases from V and 2 bases from J, with 16 bases between. The germline V gene encodes CDR1 MDHEN and CDR2 SYDVKM. The CDR3 is made up of 15 amino acids. CDR3 coding DNA: TGTGCCAGCATCCACGGGTCCCCTGCCACAGATACGCAGTATTTT. Its translation is CASIHGSPATDTQYF. The whole variable domain, filled in from reference TRBV28 and TRBJ2-3, reads DVKVTQSSRYLVKRTGEKVFLECVQDMDHENMFWYRQDPGLGLRLIYFSYDVKMKEKGDIPEGYSVSREKKERFSLILESASTNQTSMYLCASIHGSPATDTQYFGPGTRLTVL.

This rearrangement joins TRBV7-9 to TRBJ2-1; tentative D call: TRBD2 (5 bases). The V end was cut by 5 bases, the J end by 5 bases, with 10 bases between. Germline lookup yields CDR1 SEHNR and CDR2 FQNEAQ (reference sequence). The CDR3 consists of 13 residues. The CDR3 sequence is CASSPPGNNEQFF. DNA of the CDR3: TGTGCCAGCAGCCCGCCGGGGAACAATGAGCAGTTCTTC.